This record covers a single T cell receptor beta chain. CDR1 is SGHDT and CDR2 is YYEEEE in the germline V gene. V lost 6 bases, J lost 5 bases, and 10 bases stayed unmatched. The length of the CDR3 is 14 residues. TCRdb passed the RT-PCR reads through MiXCR, listing each CDR3 protein once. The sample has roughly 550,000 distinct CDR3 sequences; roughly 25% are singletons. The data stem from a study of response to subunit inactivated influenza vaccine. The data also belong to a second study, concerning T cells expressing NK-cell markers. That work states: It was by 5'RACE template switching with UMIs that TCR beta cDNA was made. CD3+CD56+NKG2C+, CD3+CD56+NKG2C- and CD3+CD56-NKG2C+ T cells, once sorted, supplied the TCR beta repertoires.

The rearrangement uses TRBV5-6 and TRBJ2-5; TRBD1 agrees at 7 bases. The source was CD4+ T cells sorted from PBMCs, collected about 12 days after vaccination. The clonotype originates from a man aged 50 or older who received an inactivated influenza vaccine. The CDR3 DNA reads as TGTGCCAGCACCATAGGGACAGTAGGCGAGACCCAGTACTTC. It yields the protein CASTIGTVGETQYF.